The T cell receptor (beta chain) described here comes from a study of cytomegalovirus exposure and HLA in healthy donors. This CDR3 is 18 amino acids long. Trimming took 5 bases from V and 6 from J; bases not matched to a gene: 16. Germline CDR1 and CDR2: MDHEN and SYDVKM. Vbeta (60) and Jbeta (13) primers were used in the PCR. In the original processing: Unique TCR beta chains numbered around 75 million in a later analysis, with 10 million to 14 million shared. Sequencing was performed with immunoSEQ multiplex PCR; in TCRdb, only in-frame clones are kept and a portion is missing. V and J calls and clone size follow that table, whereas D and trimming were derived from the DNA. The sample holds some 160,000 clones, about 82% seen once. General study results and limits: When a later analysis was performed, an Asian-associated ancestry cluster reportedly had fewer N-insertions than the roughly 640-donor mean. Previous analysis showed most TCR beta V segments were productive about 87% or about 30% of the time.

A single count supports this clone. The antigen is unknown. The TCR was taken from a woman aged 40 to 55 in good health and CMV-seropositive. Material for sequencing was PBMCs. The V and J genes are TRBV28 and TRBJ1-3; 10 positions agree with TRBD1. This CDR3 is CASSPPGAQTGGANTIYF. For the CDR3, the DNA is TGTGCCAGCAGTCCACCAGGGGCCCAGACAGGGGGCGCAAACACCATATATTTT. Full variable domain (missing parts from reference TRBV28 and TRBJ1-3): DVKVTQSSRYLVKRTGEKVFLECVQDMDHENMFWYRQDPGLGLRLIYFSYDVKMKEKGDIPEGYSVSREKKERFSLILESASTNQTSMYLCASSPPGAQTGGANTIYFGEGSWLTVV.